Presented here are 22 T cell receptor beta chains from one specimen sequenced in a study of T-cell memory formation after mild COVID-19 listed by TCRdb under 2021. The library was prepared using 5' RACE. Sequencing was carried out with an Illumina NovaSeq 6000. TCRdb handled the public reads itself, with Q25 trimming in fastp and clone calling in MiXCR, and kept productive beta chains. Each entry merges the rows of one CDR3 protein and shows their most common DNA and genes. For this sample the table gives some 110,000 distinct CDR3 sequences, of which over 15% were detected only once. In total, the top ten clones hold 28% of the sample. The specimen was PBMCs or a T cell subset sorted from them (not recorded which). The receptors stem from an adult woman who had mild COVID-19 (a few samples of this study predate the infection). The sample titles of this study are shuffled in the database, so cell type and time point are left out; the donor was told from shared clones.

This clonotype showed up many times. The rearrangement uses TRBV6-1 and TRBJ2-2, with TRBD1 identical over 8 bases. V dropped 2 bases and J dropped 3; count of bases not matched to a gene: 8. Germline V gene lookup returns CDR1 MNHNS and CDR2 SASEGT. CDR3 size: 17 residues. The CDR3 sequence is CASSEFATGVDTGELFF. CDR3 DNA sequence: TGTGCCAGCAGTGAATTCGCGACAGGGGTGGACACCGGGGAGCTGTTTTTT.

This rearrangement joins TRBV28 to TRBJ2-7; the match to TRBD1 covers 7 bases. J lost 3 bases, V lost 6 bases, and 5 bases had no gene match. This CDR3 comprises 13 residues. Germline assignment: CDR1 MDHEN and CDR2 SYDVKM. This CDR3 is CASSQTGYYEQYF. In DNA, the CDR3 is TGTGCCAGCAGCCAGACAGGGTACTACGAGCAGTACTTC.

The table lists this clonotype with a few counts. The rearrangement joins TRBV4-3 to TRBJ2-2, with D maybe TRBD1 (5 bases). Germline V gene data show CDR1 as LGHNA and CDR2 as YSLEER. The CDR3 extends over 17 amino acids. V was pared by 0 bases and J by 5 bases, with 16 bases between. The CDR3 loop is CASSQDRIGASTGELFF. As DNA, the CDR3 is TGCGCCAGCAGCCAAGATCGGATAGGGGCGTCGACCGGGGAGCTGTTTTTT.

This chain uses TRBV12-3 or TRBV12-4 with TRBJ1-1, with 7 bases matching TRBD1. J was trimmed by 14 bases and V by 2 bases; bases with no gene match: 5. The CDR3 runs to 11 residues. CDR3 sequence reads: CASSLTGAAFF. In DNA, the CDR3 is TGTGCCAGCAGTTTAACAGGGGCGGCATTCTTT.

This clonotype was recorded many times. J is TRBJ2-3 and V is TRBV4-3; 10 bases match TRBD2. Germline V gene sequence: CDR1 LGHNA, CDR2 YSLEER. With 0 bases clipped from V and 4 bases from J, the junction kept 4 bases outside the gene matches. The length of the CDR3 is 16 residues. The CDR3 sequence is CASSQDWTSGSDTQYF. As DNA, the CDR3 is TGCGCCAGCAGCCAAGACTGGACTAGCGGTTCAGATACGCAGTATTTT.

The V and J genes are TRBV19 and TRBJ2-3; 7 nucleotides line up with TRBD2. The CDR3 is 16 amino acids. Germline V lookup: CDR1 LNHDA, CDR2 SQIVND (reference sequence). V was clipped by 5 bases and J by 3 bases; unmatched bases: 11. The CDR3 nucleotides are TGTGCCAGTAGTTGGTGGGGGGGAAGTGTAACAGATACGCAGTATTTT. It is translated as CASSWWGGSVTDTQYF.

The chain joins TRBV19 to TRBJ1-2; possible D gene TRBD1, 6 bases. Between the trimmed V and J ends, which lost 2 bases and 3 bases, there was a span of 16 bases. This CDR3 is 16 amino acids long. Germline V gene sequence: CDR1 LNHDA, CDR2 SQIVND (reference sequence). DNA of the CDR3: TGTGCCAGTAGTATAACCCCCTTGGCAGGGGACTATGGCTACACCTTC. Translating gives CASSITPLAGDYGYTF.

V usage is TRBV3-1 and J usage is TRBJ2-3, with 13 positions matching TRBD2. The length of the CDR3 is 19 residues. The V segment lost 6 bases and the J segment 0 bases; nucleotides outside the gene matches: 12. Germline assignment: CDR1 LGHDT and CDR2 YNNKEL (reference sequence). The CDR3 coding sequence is TGTGCCAGCAGTCACCCCGGGACTAGCGGGATTTCTAGCACAGATACGCAGTATTTT. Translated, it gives CASSHPGTSGISSTDTQYF.

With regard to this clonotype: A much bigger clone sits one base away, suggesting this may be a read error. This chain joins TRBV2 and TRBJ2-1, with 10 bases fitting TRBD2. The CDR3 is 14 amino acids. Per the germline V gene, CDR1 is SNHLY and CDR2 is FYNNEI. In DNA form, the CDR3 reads TGTGCCAGCTTGGGAGCGGGGGGGTTAAATGGGCAGTTCTTC. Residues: CASLGAGGLNGQFF.

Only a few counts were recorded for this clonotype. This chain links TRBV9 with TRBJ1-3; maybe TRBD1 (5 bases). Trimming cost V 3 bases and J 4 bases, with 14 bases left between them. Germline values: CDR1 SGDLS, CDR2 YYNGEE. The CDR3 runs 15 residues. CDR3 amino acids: CASSAADRYGNTIYF. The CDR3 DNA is TGTGCCAGCAGCGCAGCAGACAGATACGGAAACACCATATATTTT.

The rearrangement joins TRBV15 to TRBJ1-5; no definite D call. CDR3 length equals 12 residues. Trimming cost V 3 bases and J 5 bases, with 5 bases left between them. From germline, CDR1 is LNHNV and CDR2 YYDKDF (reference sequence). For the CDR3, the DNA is TGTGCCACCAGCAGTCATTATCAGCCCCAGCATTTT. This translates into CATSSHYQPQHF.

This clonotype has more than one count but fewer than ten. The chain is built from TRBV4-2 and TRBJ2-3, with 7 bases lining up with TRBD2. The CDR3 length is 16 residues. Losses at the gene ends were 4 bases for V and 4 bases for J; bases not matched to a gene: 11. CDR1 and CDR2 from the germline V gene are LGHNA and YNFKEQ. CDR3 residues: CASSPQVAGLPDTQYF. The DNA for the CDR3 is TGTGCCAGCAGCCCCCAGGTAGCGGGCCTCCCAGATACGCAGTATTTT.

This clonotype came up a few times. The CDR3 is CASSELATRNEQFF. CDR3 DNA sequence: TGCGCCAGCAGTGAGTTAGCGACGAGGAATGAGCAGTTCTTC. V usage is TRBV10-2 and J usage is TRBJ2-1, with a tentative D call TRBD2 (5 bases). V gave up 1 base and J gave up 7 bases, with 11 bases separating them. The CDR3 has 14 residues. Germline V lookup: CDR1 WSHSY, CDR2 SAAADI.

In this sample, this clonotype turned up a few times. In DNA form, the CDR3 reads TGTGCCAGCAGCCCCCCGGGATCGATCTACGAGCAGTACTTC. It codes for CASSPPGSIYEQYF. The chain combines TRBV12-3 or TRBV12-4 with TRBJ2-7; TRBD2 is a possible D gene (5 bases). The V end was cut by 6 bases, the J end by 3 bases, with 15 bases between. The CDR3 loop spans 14 amino acids.

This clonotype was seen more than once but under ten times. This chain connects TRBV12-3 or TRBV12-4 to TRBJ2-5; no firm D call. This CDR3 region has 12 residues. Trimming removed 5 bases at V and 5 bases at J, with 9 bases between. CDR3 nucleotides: TGTGCCAGCAGTCTAACCGGGGAGACCCAGTACTTC. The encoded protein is CASSLTGETQYF.

The CDR3 DNA follows: TGTGCCAGCAGCGTAACGGGACAGGGGTACGAGCAGTACTTC. Residues: CASSVTGQGYEQYF. The J gene is TRBJ2-7, the V gene TRBV11-2, with 10 bases that match TRBD1. The CDR3 covers 14 residues. Per germline, CDR1 SGHAT and CDR2 FQNNGV. V gave up 5 bases and J gave up 4 bases; unmatched junction bases: 5.

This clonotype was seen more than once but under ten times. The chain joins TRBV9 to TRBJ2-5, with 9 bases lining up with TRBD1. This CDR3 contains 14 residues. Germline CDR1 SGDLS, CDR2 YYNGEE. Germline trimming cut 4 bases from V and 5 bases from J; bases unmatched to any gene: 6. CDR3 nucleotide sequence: TGTGCCAGCAGCCCATGGACAGGGGCGGAGACCCAGTACTTC. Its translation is CASSPWTGAETQYF.

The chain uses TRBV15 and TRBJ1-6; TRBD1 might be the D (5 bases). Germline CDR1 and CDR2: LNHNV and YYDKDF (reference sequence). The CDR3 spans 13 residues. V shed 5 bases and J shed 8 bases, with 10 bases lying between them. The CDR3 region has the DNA TGTGCCACCAGCCGCGGGACTTATTCACCCCTCCACTTT. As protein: CATSRGTYSPLHF. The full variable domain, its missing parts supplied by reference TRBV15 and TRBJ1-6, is DAMVIQNPRYQVTQFGKPVTLSCSQTLNHNVMYWYQQKSSQAPKLLFHYYDKDFNNEADTPDNFQSRRPNTSFCFLDIRSPGLGDTAMYLCATSRGTYSPLHFGNGTRLTVT.

The CDR3 sequence: CASSEDGDRPTTNEKLFF. The CDR3 DNA is TGTGCCAGCAGCGAGGATGGGGACAGGCCCACAACTAATGAAAAACTGTTTTTT. This chain joins TRBV2 and TRBJ1-4; TRBD1 agrees at 8 bases. Germline V gives CDR1 SNHLY, CDR2 FYNNEI. This CDR3 is built from 18 residues. With 6 bases clipped from V and 0 bases from J, the junction kept 12 bases outside the gene matches.

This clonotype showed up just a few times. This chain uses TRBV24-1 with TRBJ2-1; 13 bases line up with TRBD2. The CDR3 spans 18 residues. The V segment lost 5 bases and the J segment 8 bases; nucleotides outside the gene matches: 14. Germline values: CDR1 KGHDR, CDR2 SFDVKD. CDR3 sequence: CATSAIPRTSGRLYEQFF. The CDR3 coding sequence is TGTGCCACCAGTGCTATTCCCCGGACTAGCGGGAGACTCTATGAGCAGTTCTTC.

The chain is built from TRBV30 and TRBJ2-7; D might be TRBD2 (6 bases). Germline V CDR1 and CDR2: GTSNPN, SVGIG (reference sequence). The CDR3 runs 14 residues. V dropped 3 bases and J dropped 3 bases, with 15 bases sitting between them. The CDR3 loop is CAWSAGTGDYEQYF. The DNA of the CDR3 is TGTGCCTGGAGCGCCGGGACTGGGGACTACGAGCAGTACTTC. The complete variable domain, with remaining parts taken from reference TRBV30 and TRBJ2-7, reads SQTIHQWPATLVQPVGSPLSLECTVEGTSNPNLYWYRQAAGRGLQLLFYSVGIGQISSEVPQNLSASRPQDRQFILSSKKLLLSDSGFYLCAWSAGTGDYEQYFGPGTRLTVT.

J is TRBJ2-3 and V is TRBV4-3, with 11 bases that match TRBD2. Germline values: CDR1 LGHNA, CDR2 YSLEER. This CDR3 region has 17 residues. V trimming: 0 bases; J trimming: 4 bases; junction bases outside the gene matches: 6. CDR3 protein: CASSQDSSSGRSDTQYF. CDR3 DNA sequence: TGCGCCAGCAGCCAAGACTCGTCTAGCGGGAGGTCAGATACGCAGTATTTT.